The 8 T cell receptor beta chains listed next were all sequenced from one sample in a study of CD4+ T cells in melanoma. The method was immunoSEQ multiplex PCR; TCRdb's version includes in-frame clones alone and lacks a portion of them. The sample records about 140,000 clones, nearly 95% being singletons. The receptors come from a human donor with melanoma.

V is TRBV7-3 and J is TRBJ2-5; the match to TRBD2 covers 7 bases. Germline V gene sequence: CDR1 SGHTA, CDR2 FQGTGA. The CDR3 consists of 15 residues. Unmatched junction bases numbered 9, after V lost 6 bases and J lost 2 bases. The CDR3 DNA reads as TGTGCCAGCAGTCCCGGGGGAGCGGGACAAGAGACCCAGTACTTC. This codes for CASSPGGAGQETQYF.

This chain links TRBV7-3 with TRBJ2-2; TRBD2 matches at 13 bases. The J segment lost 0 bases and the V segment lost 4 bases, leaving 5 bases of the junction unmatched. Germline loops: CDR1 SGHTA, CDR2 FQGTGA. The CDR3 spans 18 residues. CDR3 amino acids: CASSSTSGGAPNTGELFF. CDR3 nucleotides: TGTGCCAGCAGCTCCACTAGCGGGGGGGCCCCGAACACCGGGGAGCTGTTTTTT. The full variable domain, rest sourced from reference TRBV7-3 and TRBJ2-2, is GAGVSQTPSNKVTEKGKYVELRCDPISGHTALYWYRQSLGQGPEFLIYFQGTGAADDSGLPNDRFFAVRPEGSVSTLKIQRTERGDSAVYLCASSSTSGGAPNTGELFFGEGSRLTVL.

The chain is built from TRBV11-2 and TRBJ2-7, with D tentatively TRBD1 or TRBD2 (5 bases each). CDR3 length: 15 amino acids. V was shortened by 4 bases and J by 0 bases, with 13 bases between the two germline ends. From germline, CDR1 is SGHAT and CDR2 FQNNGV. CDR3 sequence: CASSSQTAVSYEQYF. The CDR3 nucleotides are TGTGCCAGCAGCTCCCAGACAGCGGTCTCCTACGAGCAGTACTTC.

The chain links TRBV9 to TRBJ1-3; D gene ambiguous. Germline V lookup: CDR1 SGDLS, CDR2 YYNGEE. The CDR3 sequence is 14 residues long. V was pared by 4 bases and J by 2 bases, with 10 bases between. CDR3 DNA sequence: TGTGCCAGCAGCACGGGGTTTCCTGGAAACACCATATATTTT. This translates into CASSTGFPGNTIYF.

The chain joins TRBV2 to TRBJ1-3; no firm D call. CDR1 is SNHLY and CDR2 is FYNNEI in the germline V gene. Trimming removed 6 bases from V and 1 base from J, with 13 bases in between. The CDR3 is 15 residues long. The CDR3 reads CASRASRGSGNTIYF. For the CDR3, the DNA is TGTGCCAGCAGGGCGAGTCGAGGGTCTGGAAACACCATATATTTT. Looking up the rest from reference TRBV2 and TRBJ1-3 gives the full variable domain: EPEVTQTPSHQVTQMGQEVILRCVPISNHLYFYWYRQILGQKVEFLVSFYNNEISEKSEIFDDQFSVERPDGSNFTLKIRSTKLEDSAMYFCASRASRGSGNTIYFGEGSWLTVV.

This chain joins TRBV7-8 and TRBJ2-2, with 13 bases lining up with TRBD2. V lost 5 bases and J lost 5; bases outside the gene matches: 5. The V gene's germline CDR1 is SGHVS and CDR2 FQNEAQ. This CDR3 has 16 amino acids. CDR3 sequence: CASSALTSGGTGELFF. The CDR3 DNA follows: TGTGCCAGCAGCGCTTTGACTAGCGGGGGGACCGGGGAGCTGTTTTTT.

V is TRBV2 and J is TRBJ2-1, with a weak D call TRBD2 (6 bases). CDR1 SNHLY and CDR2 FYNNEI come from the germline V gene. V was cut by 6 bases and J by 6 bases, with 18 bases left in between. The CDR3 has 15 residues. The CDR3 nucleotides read TGTGCCAGCAGCCGGAGGGGACCAGCCCTCAATGAGCAGTTCTTC. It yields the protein CASSRRGPALNEQFF.

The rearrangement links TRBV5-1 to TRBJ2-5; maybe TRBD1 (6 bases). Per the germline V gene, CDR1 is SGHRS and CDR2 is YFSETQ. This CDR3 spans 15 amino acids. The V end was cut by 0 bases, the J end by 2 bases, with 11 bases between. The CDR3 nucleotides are TGCGCCAGCAGCTTGGCCGGGACAAAGCAAGAGACCCAGTACTTC. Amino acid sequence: CASSLAGTKQETQYF. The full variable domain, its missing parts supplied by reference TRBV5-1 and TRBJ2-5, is KAGVTQTPRYLIKTRGQQVTLSCSPISGHRSVSWYQQTPGQGLQFLFEYFSETQRNKGNFPGRFSGRQFSNSRSEMNVSTLELGDSALYLCASSLAGTKQETQYFGPGTRLLVL.